The following is a T cell receptor (beta chain) sequence with its context. V lost 0 bases to trimming and J lost 1 base; unmatched junction nucleotides: 2. The length of the CDR3 is 17 residues. Per germline, CDR1 MDHEN and CDR2 SYDVKM. Per the authors' pipeline: The authors estimated nucleated cell counts from reference gene primer amplification. Only in-frame clones appear in the TCRdb table, and some are missing; sequencing was by immunoSEQ multiplex PCR. V and J calls plus clone size are reproduced from that table; the DNA served to infer D and trimming. The sample records roughly 80,000 clones, 82% being singletons. These data belong to a study of blood T cell repertoires in COVID-19. Looking at the study overall: PBMCs, B-cell-depleted T cells, or T cells were the source of the cDNA or gDNA that made up the material.

The clonotype was recovered from a human donor in a cohort sampled during active COVID-19. The V gene is TRBV28, the J gene TRBJ1-4, with TRBD1 identical over 10 bases. The specimen sequenced was peripheral blood. The CDR3 DNA reads TGTGCCAGCAGTTTATGGGGACAGGGGCGAACTAATGAAAAACTGTTTTTT. It codes for CASSLWGQGRTNEKLFF.